A single sample is the source of the 14 T cell receptor beta chains below, sequenced in a study of blood T cell repertoires in COVID-19 (dated by TCRdb to between 2020 and 2021). Library method: the immunoSEQ multiplex PCR assay. The clones in this table, taken by TCRdb from immuneACCESS, are in-frame only. Not every clone is retained; where verified, under half of the shortfall comes from an unresolved V gene, and the cause of the rest is unknown. This sample gives approximately 190,000 clones in total; 80% to 90% of them show up just once. Less than 20% of the sample belongs to the ten largest clones. Sequencing was carried out using peripheral blood. The receptors were gathered from a human donor in a cohort sampled during active COVID-19.

This chain connects TRBV7-8 to TRBJ2-7; no clear D gene. CDR1 is SGHVS and CDR2 is FQNEAQ in the germline V gene. The CDR3 sequence is 11 residues long. V gave up 6 bases and J gave up 6 bases, with 9 bases separating them. The CDR3 here is CASRNSGEQYF. CDR3 sequence (DNA): TGTGCCAGCAGGAATTCGGGCGAGCAGTACTTC.

This chain connects TRBV11-2 to TRBJ1-2; 7 bases fit TRBD1. The CDR3 covers 13 residues. Germline CDR1 and CDR2: SGHAT and FQNNGV. V was clipped by 6 bases and J by 8 bases; unmatched bases: 9. The CDR3 DNA reads as TGTGCCAGCAGGGTCCCCGGGACAGTGGGCTACACCTTC. This gives the protein CASRVPGTVGYTF.

The J gene is TRBJ2-5, the V gene TRBV5-1; possibly TRBD2 for D (7 bases). Germline V gene sequence: CDR1 SGHRS, CDR2 YFSETQ. This CDR3 spans 15 amino acids. Trimming took 3 bases from V and 10 from J, leaving 22 bases between them. The CDR3: CASSSLRGGTEDQYF. CDR3 DNA: TGCGCCAGCAGCTCCCTTAGGGGGGGGACTGAAGACCAGTACTTC.

The chain has TRBV3-1 (or the pseudogene TRBV3-2) and TRBJ1-5; tentatively, D is TRBD1 (6 bases). The CDR3 covers 14 residues. Germline CDR1 and CDR2: LGHDT and YNNKEL (reference sequence). Trimming took 4 bases from V and 6 from J, leaving 13 bases between them. CDR3 DNA: TGTGCCAGCAGCCGGGGGGGGGCAAGTCAGCCCCAGCATTTT. Translation: CASSRGGASQPQHF.

V usage is TRBV5-1 and J usage is TRBJ2-2, with TRBD2 matching over 10 bases. Germline CDR1 reads SGHRS; CDR2 reads YFSETQ. The CDR3 covers 16 residues. The V gene end was trimmed by 4 bases and the J gene end by 2 bases; junction bases not matched to a gene: 5. The CDR3 DNA is TGCGCCAGCAGCCTACTAGCGGGACAAAACACCGGGGAGCTGTTTTTT. Protein: CASSLLAGQNTGELFF.

The sample holds a few counts of this clone. The rearrangement joins TRBV12-3 or TRBV12-4 to TRBJ2-5; D is ambiguous. The CDR3 consists of 12 residues. Between the trimmed V and J ends, which lost 3 bases and 5 bases, there was a span of 7 bases. The CDR3 DNA sequence: TGTGCCAGCAGTTTCTATTGGGAGACCCAGTACTTC. Translated, it gives CASSFYWETQYF.

The V call is TRBV27, the J call TRBJ1-2; tentatively, D is TRBD1 (6 bases). V lost 6 bases, J lost 8 bases, and 22 bases lay in between. Germline V gene sequence: CDR1 MNHEY, CDR2 SMNVEV (reference sequence). This CDR3 has 15 amino acids. CDR3 in amino acids: CASSRGDRRSSGYTF. CDR3 coding DNA: TGTGCCAGCAGCCGCGGAGACAGGCGTTCGTCGGGCTACACCTTC.

V is TRBV9 and J is TRBJ2-3; no definite D call. The CDR3 is made up of 14 amino acids. The V end lost 1 base, the J end lost 3 bases, and 9 bases lay between the germline ends. Germline-derived CDR1 and CDR2 are SGDLS and YYNGEE. The DNA for the CDR3 is TGTGCCAGCAGCGTATCTAGGTTTACAGATACGCAGTATTTT. Protein sequence: CASSVSRFTDTQYF.

The chain carries TRBV3-1 (or the pseudogene TRBV3-2) and TRBJ2-1; TRBD2 matches at 9 bases. CDR1 is LGHDT, CDR2 YNNKEL, per germline (reference sequence). The V and J ends lost 3 bases and 3 bases, in that order; junction bases with no gene match: 18. This CDR3 spans 20 amino acids. The DNA of the CDR3 is TGTGCCAGCAGCCAGAGGCGGCCTGATGGCGGGAGGGCCGTCTACAATGAGCAGTTCTTC. Its protein product is CASSQRRPDGGRAVYNEQFF.

The CDR3 DNA reads as TGTGCCAGCAGCGAGGACACAGATACGCAGTATTTT. The encoded protein is CASSEDTDTQYF. This chain joins TRBV7-9 and TRBJ2-3; D remains ambiguous. CDR3 length equals 12 residues. The V gene's germline CDR1 is SEHNR and CDR2 FQNEAQ (reference sequence). Between the trimmed V and J ends, which lost 5 bases and 2 bases, there was a span of 5 bases. Looking up the rest from reference TRBV7-9 and TRBJ2-3 gives the full variable domain: DTGVSQNPRHKITKRGQNVTFRCDPISEHNRLYWYRQTLGQGPEFLTYFQNEAQLEKSRLLSDRFSAERPKGSFSTLEIQRTEQGDSAMYLCASSEDTDTQYFGPGTRLTVL.

This clone has just a few counts. V is TRBV6-2 or TRBV6-3 and J is TRBJ2-2; no firm D call. The CDR3 loop spans 14 amino acids. Trimming removed 5 bases at V and 0 bases at J, with 7 bases between. The V gene's germline CDR1 is MNHEY and CDR2 SVGEGT. In DNA, the CDR3 is TGTGCCAGCAGTGCGACACCGAACACCGGGGAGCTGTTTTTT. Amino acids: CASSATPNTGELFF.

The chain recombines TRBV11-2 with TRBJ2-3, with TRBD2 matching over 9 bases. The trim removed 5 bases at V and 1 base at J, leaving 10 bases unmatched. The germline gives CDR1 SGHAT, CDR2 FQNNGV. The CDR3 sequence is 17 residues long. CDR3 in amino acids: CASSPQGLATRTDTQYF. The CDR3 DNA reads as TGTGCCAGCAGCCCCCAAGGACTAGCGACTCGCACAGATACGCAGTATTTT.

This chain links TRBV5-6 with TRBJ2-5; perhaps TRBD2 as D (6 bases). There are 19 residues in the CDR3. Germline values: CDR1 SGHDT, CDR2 YYEEEE. Trimming took off 1 base at V and 4 bases at J, with 26 bases between the two ends. CDR3 sequence: CASSLSITDRGKWGETQYF. CDR3 in DNA: TGTGCCAGCAGCTTGTCGATCACCGACCGGGGGAAATGGGGAGAGACCCAGTACTTC.

V usage is TRBV27 and J usage is TRBJ2-2, with D unresolved. The V gene's germline CDR1 is MNHEY and CDR2 SMNVEV (reference sequence). The CDR3 sequence is 14 residues long. Trimming removed 8 bases from V and 1 base from J, with 11 bases in between. CDR3 DNA sequence: TGTGCCAGCCGGAGAAAAGTGAACACCGGGGAGCTGTTTTTT. This gives the protein CASRRKVNTGELFF.